This T cell receptor (beta chain) was captured in a study of cytomegalovirus exposure and HLA in healthy donors. PCR employed 60 Vbeta and 13 Jbeta primers. Clones were read by immunoSEQ multiplex PCR, and TCRdb kept only the in-frame ones, dropping some. The sample includes about 100,000 clones, 60% to 75% seen only once; the top ten take about a tenth. Whole-study results and caveats: Earlier analysis found most TCR beta V segments productive about 87% or about 30% of the time.

Points on this clone: What it binds is not known.

The clonotype originates from a man in his forties in good health and CMV-seropositive. What was sequenced was PBMCs.

In DNA form, the CDR3 reads TGTGCCAGCAGCCCCCCAGGGGCTGAGACCCAGTACTTC. Translating gives CASSPPGAETQYF. V is TRBV9 and J is TRBJ2-5, with D possibly matching TRBD1 (6 bases). Germline-derived CDR1 and CDR2 are SGDLS and YYNGEE. This CDR3 contains 13 residues. V was clipped by 4 bases and J by 5 bases, with 12 bases between them.